In its sample, the clone carrying this TCR beta chain was seen a few times. The data were obtained in a study of CD8+ T cells in alopecia areata. The CDR3 totals 17 residues. V lost 4 bases to trimming and J lost 0 bases; unmatched junction nucleotides: 7. The germline V gene encodes CDR1 MNHNS and CDR2 SASEGT. It was cDNA, reverse transcribed from extracted RNA, that served as the sequencing template. Profiling relied on immunoSEQ multiplex PCR, and the TCRdb table lists in-frame clones only, not all of them. The data hold over 100,000 clones, with approximately 49% observed a single time. This TCR was sampled from a human donor with alopecia areata. Sequenced material: CD8+ T cells sorted from blood, taken at week 0. The chain is built from TRBV6-1 and TRBJ2-3; TRBD2 matches at 10 bases. The chain's CDR3 is CASSASGGVSSTDTQYF. The CDR3 DNA reads TGTGCCAGCAGTGCTAGCGGGGGAGTTTCTAGCACAGATACGCAGTATTTT.